This T cell receptor (beta chain) emerged from a study of Ad26.COV2.S vaccination and SARS-CoV-2 variants. Profiling relied on immunoSEQ multiplex PCR, and the TCRdb table lists in-frame clones only, not all of them. The repertoire includes 400,000 to 450,000 clones, about nine tenths of them detected once, and less than 15% sits in the top ten. The sample holds one count of this clone. The V end was cut by 3 bases, the J end by 3 bases, with 12 bases between. The CDR3 spans 14 residues. The V gene's germline CDR1 is DFQATT and CDR2 SNEGSKA (reference sequence). Noted treatment: around 19 received Ad26.COV2.S at low or high dose, single or two shots; about 5 received placebo; per-sample allocation not given. Samples came from day 63 after the first vaccine or placebo injection. The donor's status was that of an adult aged 18-55 years in Boston.

The TCR comes from a person between 18 and 60 years old who received the Ad26.COV2.S COVID-19 vaccine or a placebo. This material consisted of peripheral blood, taken in a trial of Ad26.COV2.S vaccine versus placebo. The chain links TRBV20-1 to TRBJ1-5, with D possibly being TRBD1 (6 bases). This CDR3 reads CSASTGTTNQPQHF. The CDR3 region has the DNA TGCAGTGCTAGTACAGGGACAACCAATCAGCCCCAGCATTTT.